The TCR beta chain under discussion was sequenced for a study of cytomegalovirus exposure and HLA in healthy donors. A remark on this clone: The antigen remains undetermined.

Use of 60 Vbeta and 13 Jbeta primers characterized the PCR. The data were produced by immunoSEQ multiplex PCR, yet TCRdb's version contains in-frame clones alone and is incomplete. The clone table shows under 130,000 clones, with the ten largest holding 0.59%. CDR3 length: 12 amino acids. Unmatched junction bases numbered 4, after V lost 5 bases and J lost 8 bases. Germline V gene data show CDR1 as LNHDA and CDR2 as SQIVND (reference sequence). These donors counted as nominally healthy when sampled, but unrecorded immune exposures were likely. General observations from the study: Relative to the approximately 680-donor mean, N-insertions were reportedly fewer in an Asian-associated ancestry cluster in a later analysis. Trimming of TCR beta V- and J-genes showed a link, identified in a later analysis, to a missense DCLRE1C variant.

The TCR comes from a man aged 50-60 years in good health and CMV-seronegative. The specimen was PBMCs. The chain is built from TRBV19 and TRBJ1-1, with 8 bases matching TRBD1. This CDR3 reads CASSLGTGEAFF. The DNA of the CDR3 is TGTGCCAGTAGTTTAGGGACAGGAGAAGCTTTCTTT.